The next 21 T cell receptor beta chains were all read from a single sample in a study of T cells after yellow fever vaccination. TCRdb called the 5' RACE reads again in MiXCR, with one record for every CDR3 protein. The sample has 500,000 to 650,000 distinct CDR3 sequences; roughly an eighth are singletons. Sequences were derived from PBMCs, sampled on the day of the yellow fever booster vaccination. The source is a man under 40 who received the YFV17D yellow fever vaccine.

CDR3 DNA: TGTGCCAGCAGCTTCCCTAGCGGAGTCTCTGGGGCCAACGTCCTGACTTTC. This sequence encodes CASSFPSGVSGANVLTF. The chain is built from TRBV7-2 and TRBJ2-6; 7 bases agree with TRBD2. The germline V gene encodes CDR1 SGHTA and CDR2 FQGNSA. The ends lost 3 bases at V and 0 bases at J; junction bases unmatched: 5. The CDR3 sequence is 17 residues long. Combining the CDR3 with reference TRBV7-2 and TRBJ2-6 gives the whole variable domain GAGVSQSPSNKVTEKGKDVELRCDPISGHTALYWYRQSLGQGLEFLIYFQGNSAPDKSGLPSDRFSAERTGGSVSTLTIQRTQQEDSAVYLCASSFPSGVSGANVLTFGAGSRLTVL.

J is TRBJ2-7 and V is TRBV7-9; D is undetermined. The V end lost 5 bases, the J end lost 3 bases, and 14 bases lay between the germline ends. Germline CDR1 and CDR2: SEHNR and FQNEAQ (reference sequence). This CDR3 contains 14 residues. This CDR3 reads CASSTGRTRYEQYF. Here the CDR3 DNA reads TGTGCCAGCAGCACCGGACGTACACGCTACGAGCAGTACTTC.

This chain links TRBV7-9 with TRBJ2-2; a weak D match, TRBD2 (5 bases). The ends were cut back, 4 bases at V and 6 bases at J, with 15 bases in the middle. Germline CDR1 SEHNR, CDR2 FQNEAQ (reference sequence). This CDR3 has 15 amino acids. CDR3 region: CASSSRVLKSGELFF. For the CDR3, the DNA is TGTGCCAGCAGCTCGCGGGTTCTTAAGTCCGGGGAGCTGTTTTTT.

CDR3 amino acids: CSARLAYPNREQYF. In DNA, the CDR3 is TGCAGTGCTAGGCTAGCGTATCCGAATCGAGAGCAGTACTTC. The rearrangement links TRBV20-1 to TRBJ2-7, with a weak D call TRBD2 (6 bases). CDR1 is DFQATT, CDR2 SNEGSKA, per germline (reference sequence). The CDR3 is 14 amino acids. V shed 3 bases and J shed 7 bases, with 19 bases lying between them.

This clonotype was seen more than once but under ten times. The V gene is TRBV18, the J gene TRBJ1-5, with D unclear. The V end lost 3 bases, the J end lost 6 bases, and 12 bases lay between the germline ends. The CDR3 is made up of 14 amino acids. CDR1 and CDR2 from the germline V gene are KGHSH and LQKENI. The CDR3 reads CASSPWEEGQPQHF. CDR3 in DNA: TGTGCCAGCTCACCCTGGGAGGAGGGTCAGCCCCAGCATTTT. The full variable domain, in which reference TRBV18 and TRBJ1-5 provide the parts outside the CDR3, is NAGVMQNPRHLVRRRGQEARLRCSPMKGHSHVYWYRQLPEEGLKFMVYLQKENIIDESGMPKERFSAEFPKEGPSILRIQQVVRGDSAAYFCASSPWEEGQPQHFGDGTRLSIL.

This clonotype was observed at least ten times. The genes are TRBV5-1 and TRBJ2-5; possible D gene TRBD1, 5 bases. CDR1 is SGHRS, CDR2 YFSETQ, per germline. This CDR3 contains 14 residues. Deletions cut 2 bases from V and 2 bases from J, with 10 bases between. CDR3 loop: CASSFTRQQETQYF. Here the CDR3 DNA reads TGCGCCAGCAGCTTCACGCGACAGCAAGAGACCCAGTACTTC. The full variable domain, rest sourced from reference TRBV5-1 and TRBJ2-5, is KAGVTQTPRYLIKTRGQQVTLSCSPISGHRSVSWYQQTPGQGLQFLFEYFSETQRNKGNFPGRFSGRQFSNSRSEMNVSTLELGDSALYLCASSFTRQQETQYFGPGTRLLVL.

The chain couples TRBV7-3 to TRBJ2-2, with a possible D match to TRBD1 (6 bases). Trimming pared 2 bases from V and 1 base from J, leaving 14 bases between. Germline V gene sequence: CDR1 SGHTA, CDR2 FQGTGA. CDR3 length equals 17 residues. DNA of the CDR3: TGTGCCAGCAGCTTATATCCGGGACAAGAGAACACCGGGGAGCTGTTTTTT. Residues: CASSLYPGQENTGELFF.

This clonotype was detected a few times. The chain uses TRBV12-3 or TRBV12-4 and TRBJ2-5, with 13 bases aligning to TRBD2. Unmatched junction bases numbered 15, after V lost 3 bases and J lost 5 bases. The CDR3 is 19 amino acids. The CDR3 reads CASSFLPSGGLAGLETQYF. DNA of the CDR3: TGTGCCAGCAGTTTTTTACCTTCGGGGGGACTAGCGGGATTGGAGACCCAGTACTTC.

This chain connects TRBV3-1 to TRBJ2-7; 9 positions match TRBD1. The V segment lost 3 bases and the J segment 2 bases; nucleotides outside the gene matches: 5. CDR1 is LGHDT, CDR2 YNNKEL, per germline (reference sequence). CDR3 size: 15 residues. The CDR3 protein is CASSHTGQGTYEQYF. CDR3 DNA: TGTGCCAGCAGCCACACGGGACAGGGTACCTACGAGCAGTACTTC.

The V call is TRBV12-3 or TRBV12-4, the J call TRBJ2-3, with 9 bases fitting TRBD2. V was pared by 6 bases and J by 2 bases, with 9 bases of the junction left unmatched. This CDR3 is 16 amino acids long. In DNA form, the CDR3 reads TGTGCCAGCAGCCCCGGGACTAGCAGACTCACAGATACGCAGTATTTT. Translating it yields CASSPGTSRLTDTQYF.

This clonotype was counted between two and nine times. The CDR3 coding sequence is TGCAGTGCTAGAGATTTTGGCTACAACAATGAGCAGTTCTTC. Its translation: CSARDFGYNNEQFF. The chain has TRBV20-1 and TRBJ2-1; D gene ambiguous. V lost 0 bases, J lost 5 bases, and 11 bases lay in between. The CDR3 is 14 residues long. CDR1 is DFQATT and CDR2 is SNEGSKA in the germline V gene (reference sequence).

This chain links TRBV12-3 or TRBV12-4 with TRBJ1-1, with D perhaps TRBD1 (6 bases). The ends were cut back, 10 bases at V and 0 bases at J, with 15 bases in the middle. The CDR3 contains 14 residues. CDR3 bases: TGTGCCACACATCGGGGACACCTGAACACTGAAGCTTTCTTT. Its protein is CATHRGHLNTEAFF.

V usage is TRBV7-3 and J usage is TRBJ2-3, with TRBD2 matching over 7 bases. Trimming removed 5 bases from V and 2 bases from J; junction bases left unmatched: 10. The CDR3 is made up of 16 amino acids. Germline V gene lookup returns CDR1 SGHTA and CDR2 FQGTGA. The CDR3 nucleotides are TGTGCCAGCAGCAAACACCCTAGCGGAGCCACAGATACGCAGTATTTT. Translated, it gives CASSKHPSGATDTQYF.

The chain joins TRBV12-3 or TRBV12-4 to TRBJ1-2, with D unclear. The CDR3 sequence is 12 residues long. With 7 bases removed from V and 8 bases from J, the gap between germline ends came to 14 bases. In DNA, the CDR3 is TGTGCCAGCACTATAGGACGTGAAGGCTACACCTTC. Translated, it gives CASTIGREGYTF.

In this sample, this clonotype turned up many times. This sequence joins TRBV5-1 and TRBJ2-7; TRBD1 is a possible D gene (7 bases). Germline values: CDR1 SGHRS, CDR2 YFSETQ. Trimming left V 4 bases short and J 0 bases short, with 14 bases between. The CDR3 consists of 15 residues. CDR3 sequence (DNA): TGCGCCAGCAGCCCCACAGGGGAGGTCTCCTACGAGCAGTACTTC. Amino acid sequence: CASSPTGEVSYEQYF. Supplemented by reference TRBV5-1 and TRBJ2-7, the full variable domain reads KAGVTQTPRYLIKTRGQQVTLSCSPISGHRSVSWYQQTPGQGLQFLFEYFSETQRNKGNFPGRFSGRQFSNSRSEMNVSTLELGDSALYLCASSPTGEVSYEQYFGPGTRLTVT.

This clonotype was seen only a few times. The gene calls are TRBV29-1 and TRBJ2-2, with 8 bases matching TRBD1. Germline V gives CDR1 SQVTM, CDR2 ANQGSEA. The CDR3 is made up of 14 amino acids. V lost 6 bases, J lost 4 bases, and 7 bases stayed unmatched. For the CDR3, the DNA is TGCAGCGTGAGCGGACAGGGTCCCACCGGGGAGCTGTTTTTT. Translating gives CSVSGQGPTGELFF.

This clonotype came up a few times. The chain is built from TRBV6-5 and TRBJ1-1, with a tentative D call TRBD1 (5 bases). The V end lost 7 bases, the J end lost 11 bases, and 20 bases lay between the germline ends. Looked up from germline, CDR1 is MNHEY and CDR2 is SVGAGI. This CDR3 has 13 residues. The chain's CDR3 is CASTLMTVGEAFF. CDR3 coding DNA: TGTGCCAGCACCCTCATGACAGTCGGTGAGGCTTTCTTT.

The V gene is TRBV20-1, the J gene TRBJ2-7, with D unresolved. The germline V gene encodes CDR1 DFQATT and CDR2 SNEGSKA (reference sequence). V dropped 6 bases and J dropped 1 base, with 22 bases sitting between them. The CDR3 is made up of 16 amino acids. The CDR3 spells CSARTNNGATSYEQYF. CDR3 in DNA: TGCAGTGCAAGAACCAACAACGGTGCTACATCCTACGAGCAGTACTTC.

Only a few counts were recorded for this clonotype. The chain employs TRBV20-1 and TRBJ2-1; D possibly corresponds to TRBD2 (5 bases). CDR3 size: 13 residues. Per the germline V gene, CDR1 is DFQATT and CDR2 is SNEGSKA (reference sequence). The V and J ends lost 5 bases and 6 bases respectively, with 14 bases between them. The CDR3 loop reads CSAGSAKLNEQFF. The CDR3 region has the DNA TGCAGTGCTGGGAGCGCAAAACTCAATGAGCAGTTCTTC.

Only a few counts were recorded for this clonotype. The rearrangement joins TRBV5-4 to TRBJ1-1, with 7 bases that match TRBD1. Germline V CDR1 and CDR2: SGHNT, YYREEE (reference sequence). The CDR3 runs to 12 residues. Losses at the gene ends were 4 bases for V and 7 bases for J; bases not matched to a gene: 4. CDR3 DNA sequence: TGTGCCAGCAGCAGCGGGACAGTTGAAGCTTTCTTT. It codes for CASSSGTVEAFF.

The rearrangement joins TRBV7-2 to TRBJ2-7, with D possibly matching TRBD1 (6 bases). Per germline, CDR1 SGHTA and CDR2 FQGNSA. Trimming stripped 5 bases from V and 6 bases from J, with 20 bases between. The CDR3 is 15 amino acids. The chain's CDR3 is CASSSTPRGAVEQYF. The CDR3, as DNA: TGTGCCAGCAGCAGCACCCCCAGGGGAGCGGTCGAGCAGTACTTC.